Given below is one T cell receptor (beta chain) in context. This sample was taken from a study of blood T cell repertoires in COVID-19. Study members were between 18 and 89 years old and lived in 20 to 30 US regions. Produced via immunoSEQ multiplex PCR; TCRdb's table is partial and in-frame only. The data contain almost 65,000 clones, approximately 90% of them singletons. Germline CDR1 and CDR2: KGHSH and LQKENI. Losses at the gene ends were 3 bases for V and 3 bases for J; bases not matched to a gene: 3. The CDR3 contains 15 residues. Sequenced material: PBMCs or T cells enriched from blood (not recorded which). The J gene is TRBJ2-2, the V gene TRBV18, with 8 bases lining up with TRBD1. The source of this sequence is a woman in her 40s who had recovered from COVID-19. The chain's CDR3 is CASSPLQGDTGELFF. The CDR3 DNA sequence: TGTGCCAGCTCACCCCTACAGGGGGACACCGGGGAGCTGTTTTTT.